This T cell receptor (beta chain) is from a study of shared clonotypes between healthy human individuals. The table came from immunoSEQ multiplex PCR; TCRdb's copy has only in-frame clones and leaves some out. The sample holds 2 million to 2.5 million clones, approximately 95% seen once. The V gene end was trimmed by 4 bases and the J gene end by 8 bases; junction bases not matched to a gene: 5. This CDR3 has 12 amino acids. Germline V gene sequence: CDR1 SGDLS, CDR2 YYNGEE. The chain carries TRBV9 and TRBJ1-1, with 7 bases identical to TRBD1. The source is a man aged 18-30 years in good health. Some clones in this sample may be carry-over from other donors' samples. Sequencing was done on a sample of naive CD4+ T cells from PBMCs. Subset in this sample: CD45RA+ positively selected. The CDR3 sequence is CASSTLTGEAFF. The CDR3 DNA reads as TGTGCCAGCAGCACCTTGACAGGGGAAGCTTTCTTT. Using reference TRBV9 and TRBJ1-1 for the parts outside the CDR3, the full variable domain is DSGVTQTPKHLITATGQRVTLRCSPRSGDLSVYWYQQSLDQGLQFLIQYYNGEERAKGNILERFSAQQFPDLHSELNLSSLELGDSALYFCASSTLTGEAFFGQGTRLTVV.